The 20 T cell receptor beta chains below all came from one sample that was sequenced in a study of shared clonotypes between healthy human individuals. Only in-frame clones appear in the TCRdb table, and some are missing; sequencing was by immunoSEQ multiplex PCR. There are about 990,000 clones in the sample; approximately 80% occur only once, and roughly 0.55% lies in the top ten. The specimen was memory CD4+ T cells from PBMCs. Subset reported: CD45RA-negative fraction. The receptor set was obtained from a man aged 18 to 30 in good health. Some clones in this sample may be carry-over from other donors' samples.

This chain connects TRBV29-1 to TRBJ2-1; D unclear. This CDR3 comprises 15 residues. Trimming cost V 8 bases and J 0 bases, with 17 bases left between them. CDR1 is SQVTM and CDR2 is ANQGSEA in the germline V gene. CDR3 nucleotide sequence: TGCAGCTCCAAAGGTGGGCAGAGCTCCTACAATGAGCAGTTCTTC. Its translation is CSSKGGQSSYNEQFF.

With regard to this clone: The identical CDR3 is also encoded by other nucleotide sequences in the sample. The chain is built from TRBV28 and TRBJ2-7; 8 nucleotides agree with TRBD2. The V gene end was trimmed by 2 bases and the J gene end by 4 bases; junction bases not matched to a gene: 1. Germline lookup yields CDR1 MDHEN and CDR2 SYDVKM. CDR3 length equals 13 residues. The DNA for the CDR3 is TGTGCCAGCAGTTTAGCGGGAGGTTACGAGCAGTACTTC. It translates to CASSLAGGYEQYF.

The chain has TRBV5-5 and TRBJ1-1, with 7 positions matching TRBD1. The germline gives CDR1 SGHKS, CDR2 YYEKEE (reference sequence). The CDR3 spans 15 residues. With V trimmed by 4 bases and J by 4 bases, 10 bases remained unmatched. Here the CDR3 reads CASSGGLQGRTEAFF. CDR3 sequence (DNA): TGTGCCAGCAGCGGAGGATTACAGGGGCGCACTGAAGCTTTCTTT.

This clone showed up just a few times. The rearrangement joins TRBV27 to TRBJ1-1, with D perhaps matching TRBD1 (5 bases). Germline lookup yields CDR1 MNHEY and CDR2 SMNVEV (reference sequence). The CDR3 consists of 13 residues. The germline V and J ends were trimmed by 4 bases and 11 bases, with 17 bases remaining between them. CDR3 DNA: TGTGCCAGCAGTTCCACTAGACAGCACCCGGCTTTCTTT. Residues: CASSSTRQHPAFF.

J is TRBJ2-7 and V is TRBV5-1; D unclear. V lost 0 bases, J lost 3 bases, and 13 bases lay in between. In germline, CDR1 is SGHRS, CDR2 YFSETQ. The CDR3 consists of 15 residues. DNA of the CDR3: TGCGCCAGCAGCTTGGATGCCGGAACCCTCTACGAGCAGTACTTC. It yields the protein CASSLDAGTLYEQYF.

As for this clone: An end of the junction differs from the germline gene, which may be a read error. This chain connects TRBV30 to TRBJ2-7; TRBD1 aligns across 9 bases. From germline, CDR1 is GTSNPN and CDR2 SVGIG (reference sequence). The CDR3 loop spans 11 amino acids. CDR3 sequence reads: CAWSGTGGLSF. CDR3 nucleotides: TGTGCCTGGAGTGGAACAGGGGGCCTCAGTTTC.

The chain links TRBV27 to TRBJ2-2, with 10 bases lining up with TRBD2. Per germline, CDR1 MNHEY and CDR2 SMNVEV (reference sequence). The J segment lost 7 bases and the V segment lost 5 bases, leaving 4 bases of the junction unmatched. This CDR3 has 14 amino acids. CDR3 sequence (DNA): TGTGCCAGCAGTGGACTAGCGGTAGACGGGGAGCTGTTTTTT. Encoded protein: CASSGLAVDGELFF.

The CDR3 DNA follows: TGTGCCAGCAGCTTAGCGGGAGAGGGGGTCGGCACAGATACGCAGTATTTT. This sequence encodes CASSLAGEGVGTDTQYF. The V and J genes are TRBV14 and TRBJ2-3; 9 nucleotides line up with TRBD2. This CDR3 has 17 residues. Germline V CDR1 and CDR2: SGHDN, FVKESK. The junction had 10 bases not matched to a gene; V was cut back by 5 bases and J by 1 base.

The chain uses TRBV7-2 and TRBJ2-7; 9 nucleotides agree with TRBD1. This CDR3 contains 13 residues. V shed 5 bases and J 5 bases; nucleotides not matched to a gene: 4. Germline V lookup: CDR1 SGHTA, CDR2 FQGNSA. In DNA, the CDR3 is TGTGCCAGCAGCATGGACAGGGGCGACGAGCAGTACTTC. Encoded protein: CASSMDRGDEQYF. The full variable domain, rest sourced from reference TRBV7-2 and TRBJ2-7, is GAGVSQSPSNKVTEKGKDVELRCDPISGHTALYWYRQSLGQGLEFLIYFQGNSAPDKSGLPSDRFSAERTGGSVSTLTIQRTQQEDSAVYLCASSMDRGDEQYFGPGTRLTVT.

In DNA form, the CDR3 reads TGTGCCAGCAGTTTACATCTGAGACGCAGGGGGCTGACTGAAGCTTTCTTT. Residues: CASSLHLRRRGLTEAFF. The chain employs TRBV28 and TRBJ1-1; 8 bases fit TRBD1. The V gene end was trimmed by 2 bases and the J gene end by 5 bases; junction bases not matched to a gene: 13. CDR3 size: 17 residues. CDR1 and CDR2 (germline): MDHEN, SYDVKM.

The chain employs TRBV7-3 and TRBJ2-1; a possible D gene is TRBD1 (6 bases). Deletions cut 1 base from V and 3 bases from J, with 7 bases between. This CDR3 has 14 residues. Germline CDR1 is SGHTA and CDR2 is FQGTGA. The CDR3 region is CASSLIQGYNEQFF. The CDR3 bases are TGTGCCAGCAGCTTAATACAGGGCTACAATGAGCAGTTCTTC.

This chain connects TRBV9 to TRBJ1-5; D not certain. Trimming removed 4 bases at V and 0 bases at J, with 11 bases between. In germline, CDR1 is SGDLS, CDR2 YYNGEE. CDR3 length: 15 residues. Here the CDR3 DNA reads TGTGCCAGCAGCCCCCGTGGGAATAGCAATCAGCCCCAGCATTTT. Translated: CASSPRGNSNQPQHF. Filled out from reference TRBV9 and TRBJ1-5, the complete variable domain reads DSGVTQTPKHLITATGQRVTLRCSPRSGDLSVYWYQQSLDQGLQFLIQYYNGEERAKGNILERFSAQQFPDLHSELNLSSLELGDSALYFCASSPRGNSNQPQHFGDGTRLSIL.

This clone turned up a few times. V usage is TRBV5-1 and J usage is TRBJ2-7; D perhaps matches TRBD1 (6 bases). The CDR3 sequence is 15 residues long. Trimming left V 3 bases short and J 3 bases short, with 16 bases between. The germline V gene encodes CDR1 SGHRS and CDR2 YFSETQ. The CDR3 here is CASSSTQQGYYEQYF. For the CDR3, the DNA is TGCGCCAGCAGCTCCACCCAACAGGGATACTACGAGCAGTACTTC.

The V and J genes are TRBV7-2 and TRBJ2-2, with TRBD1 identical over 7 bases. V lost 6 bases, J lost 4 bases, and 8 bases stayed unmatched. This CDR3 is 15 amino acids long. Germline V gene sequence: CDR1 SGHTA, CDR2 FQGNSA. The CDR3 DNA reads TGTGCCAGCAGATCACCGGGACAGAGCACCGGGGAGCTGTTTTTT. The encoded protein is CASRSPGQSTGELFF.

This clone was seen a single time. CDR3 sequence reads: CASSPTTQSSGNTIYF. DNA of the CDR3: TGTGCCAGCTCACCAACCACCCAGTCGTCAGGAAACACCATATATTTT. V usage is TRBV18 and J usage is TRBJ1-3; D gene ambiguous. CDR1 is KGHSH and CDR2 is LQKENI in the germline V gene. V lost 2 bases, J lost 4 bases, and 15 bases lay in between. The CDR3 loop spans 16 amino acids.

The V call is TRBV20-1, the J call TRBJ2-1, with 11 nucleotides matching TRBD2. Germline V CDR1 and CDR2: DFQATT, SNEGSKA (reference sequence). There are 11 residues in the CDR3. V lost 6 bases and J lost 12; bases outside the gene matches: 4. CDR3 in amino acids: CSASLAGGQFF. In nucleotides, the CDR3 is TGCAGTGCATCGCTAGCGGGAGGGCAGTTCTTC.

The V gene is TRBV5-1, the J gene TRBJ2-2, with 7 bases aligning to TRBD2. Germline CDR1 SGHRS, CDR2 YFSETQ. J gave up 0 bases and V 5 bases, and 7 bases lay outside the gene matches. The CDR3 consists of 16 residues. CDR3 protein: CASSRAGTTNTGELFF. In nucleotides, the CDR3 is TGCGCCAGCAGTCGCGCCGGGACTACGAACACCGGGGAGCTGTTTTTT.

The chain has TRBV5-5 and TRBJ1-1; the D is unclear. The CDR3 is 14 amino acids. Trimming left V 1 base short and J 1 base short, with 8 bases between. CDR1 is SGHKS and CDR2 is YYEKEE in the germline V gene (reference sequence). As DNA, the CDR3 is TGTGCCAGCAGCTTGTTTGGTGGGAACACTGAAGCTTTCTTT. The encoded protein is CASSLFGGNTEAFF. The whole variable domain, filled in from reference TRBV5-5 and TRBJ1-1, reads DAGVTQSPTHLIKTRGQQVTLRCSPISGHKSVSWYQQVLGQGPQFIFQYYEKEERGRGNFPDRFSARQFPNYSSELNVNALLLGDSALYLCASSLFGGNTEAFFGQGTRLTVV.

With regard to this clone: A far larger clone lies a single base away; this is likely a read error. The chain joins TRBV6-5 to TRBJ2-1, with TRBD2 matching 11 bases. With V trimmed by 6 bases and J by 1 base, 2 bases remained unmatched. The germline CDR1 and CDR2 sequences are MNHEY and SVGAGI. The CDR3 totals 15 residues. The CDR3 DNA is TGTGCCAGCAGGTTAGCGGGAGGGTCCTACAATGAGCAGTTCTTC. Protein sequence: CASRLAGGSYNEQFF.

This clone showed up just once. A junction boundary mismatches the germline segment, possibly from a read error. V and J are TRBV7-2 and TRBJ1-3; TRBD1 agrees at 10 bases. This CDR3 has 14 amino acids. Germline V CDR1 and CDR2: SGHTA, FQGNSA. The CDR3 reads CASSLVGTGVLGDF. CDR3 DNA: TGTGCCAGCAGCTTAGTAGGGACAGGGGTGCTGGGGGATTTT.